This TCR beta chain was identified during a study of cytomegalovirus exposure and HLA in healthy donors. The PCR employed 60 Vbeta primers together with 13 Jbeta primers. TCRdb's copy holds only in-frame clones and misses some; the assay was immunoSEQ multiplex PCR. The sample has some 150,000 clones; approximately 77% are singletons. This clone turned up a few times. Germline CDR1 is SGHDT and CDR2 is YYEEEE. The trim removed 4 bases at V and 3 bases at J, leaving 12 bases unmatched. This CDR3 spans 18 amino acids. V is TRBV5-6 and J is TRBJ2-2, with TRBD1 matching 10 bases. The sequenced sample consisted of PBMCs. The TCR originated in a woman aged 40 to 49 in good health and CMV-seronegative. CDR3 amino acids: CASSLRTGTGAYTGELFF. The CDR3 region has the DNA TGTGCCAGCAGCCTTCGGACCGGGACAGGGGCATACACCGGGGAGCTGTTTTTT.